This entry describes one TCR beta chain. The antigen is unknown. By way of CD45RO/CCR7/CD25/CD127/CD95/CD27, the CD4+ regulatory, stem cell-like memory, central memory and naive cells were sorted. This CDR3 spans 16 amino acids. The V gene end was trimmed by 7 bases and the J gene end by 0 bases; junction bases not matched to a gene: 8. Germline V gene data show CDR1 as MNHEY and CDR2 as SMNVEV (reference sequence). These data come from a study of beta chain features in type 1 diabetes. Study-wide findings and caveats: Patients showed naive, central memory and Treg TCRB repertoires that appeared more similar than those of healthy donors. Shortening that was moderate but significant affected the TCRB CDR3s of Type 1 diabetes patients in all four CD4+ subsets.

Expressed TCRB transcripts were sequenced because the entire RNA isolate underwent reverse transcription. Profiling relied on immunoSEQ multiplex PCR, and the TCRdb table lists in-frame clones only, not all of them. This table has around 260,000 clones, approximately 25% appearing once. The clonotype was recovered from a woman younger than 45 with type 1 diabetes. Sequencing was carried out using naive CD4+ T cells from blood. This chain uses TRBV27 with TRBJ2-2, with 7 bases matching TRBD2. This CDR3 is CASTPWGGSNTGELFF. CDR3 coding DNA: TGTGCCAGCACCCCGTGGGGGGGATCGAACACCGGGGAGCTGTTTTTT.